The rows below give T cell receptor beta chains drawn from one sample of a study of blood T cell repertoires in COVID-19. Using immunoSEQ multiplex PCR, the repertoire was profiled, and TCRdb retains in-frame clones only, with some absent. The sample has under 300,000 clones, 89% seen once. The material sequenced was peripheral blood. All receptors derive from a woman in her forties who had recovered from COVID-19. The CDR3 runs from the conserved cysteine through the conserved F or W. Each record gives: V gene, J gene, CDR3 protein.

TRBV6-1	TRBJ1-5	CASSEFPDRNPYSNQPQHF
TRBV2	TRBJ1-2	CASSELGGDDGYTF
TRBV10-3	TRBJ2-5	CAISGVGEETQYF
TRBV28	TRBJ1-6	CASTLTGISYNSPLHF
TRBV15	TRBJ2-3	CATSRGLAGITDTQYF
TRBV7-9	TRBJ2-3	CASSLAPLAGTDTQYF
TRBV27	TRBJ2-1	CAASRGSWNEQFF
TRBV11-2	TRBJ2-7	CASSLGLAGESSYEQYF
TRBV27	TRBJ2-7	CASSPSPAAGRYEQYF
TRBV13	TRBJ2-7	CASSFRDSSYEQYF
TRBV9	TRBJ1-2	CASSVVPDSNYGYTF
TRBV30	TRBJ1-1	CAWSANIGGRGGTEAFF
TRBV15	TRBJ1-2	CATSRASDREGYTF
TRBV11-2	TRBJ2-5	CASSTGQDQETQYF
TRBV30	TRBJ2-2	CAWDGSSNTGELFF
TRBV30	TRBJ2-2	CAWSWASHDTGELFF